This T cell receptor (beta chain) derives from a study of tumor-infiltrating lymphocytes in primary liver carcinoma. On the study more broadly: Each of the samples returned roughly 3.65 to 7.5 million productive TCRbeta reads (a yield similar across tissue types). Study-level points and caveats: Tumors had a top-250-clone fraction that was significantly higher than blood (p = 0.039).

Co-extracted RNA and DNA came from around 18-30 mg of unsorted bulk tissue. Each individual tumor supplied samples from five separate regions. The input was 450 to 500 ng total RNA; TCR beta cDNA was made from it with a constant-region primer. Sequencing libraries for TCR beta derived from three nested multiplex PCR rounds that used slightly modified ARM-PCR. TRBV1-TRBV30 forward primers paired with a C-beta reverse primer drove the first two PCR rounds, approximately 11 cycles each. TCRdb called the multiplex PCR reads again in MiXCR, with one record for every CDR3 protein. Among roughly 78,000 distinct CDR3 sequences listed, about 70% were seen once. The CDR3 is 12 amino acids. CDR1 is SQVTM, CDR2 ANQGSEA, per germline. A remark on this clonotype: Its target is not known. The conserved phenylalanine or tryptophan normally closing the CDR3 is absent here, so this likely arose from a read error.

Specimen: liver tumor tissue from sampling region 4. Subset given: tumor region T4, right-lateral pole. The chain has TRBV29-1 and TRBJ2-7; possible D gene TRBD2, 6 bases. The sequence came from an older woman with primary liver carcinoma and hepatitis B virus infection. The CDR3 DNA reads as TGCAGTGGGGGTGGGGGGAGCTACGAGCAGTACTCC. Amino acids: CSGGGGSYEQYS.